Included here is one T cell receptor (beta chain) sequence, with context. What it binds is unknown. 60 Vbeta and 13 Jbeta primers were used in PCR. Assay: immunoSEQ multiplex PCR; the TCRdb copy retains only in-frame clones and omits some. Of about 300,000 clones in the sample, 70% to 90% were seen once. This sample is part of a study of cytomegalovirus exposure and HLA in healthy donors. Study-wide results and limits: In an earlier analysis, productive rearrangement rates for most beta V segments clustered near 87% or 30%.

Sequenced: PBMCs. The receptor was derived from a man aged 35 to 55 in good health and CMV-seropositive.

The CDR3 bases are TGTGCCAGCAGCTTAGTCCTAGCGGGAGAGATAGATACGCAGTATTTT. The encoded protein is CASSLVLAGEIDTQYF. The V gene is TRBV7-6, the J gene TRBJ2-3; 10 bases line up with TRBD2. Germline lookup yields CDR1 SGHVS and CDR2 FNYEAQ. There are 16 residues in the CDR3. V shed 1 base and J 5 bases; nucleotides not matched to a gene: 6.